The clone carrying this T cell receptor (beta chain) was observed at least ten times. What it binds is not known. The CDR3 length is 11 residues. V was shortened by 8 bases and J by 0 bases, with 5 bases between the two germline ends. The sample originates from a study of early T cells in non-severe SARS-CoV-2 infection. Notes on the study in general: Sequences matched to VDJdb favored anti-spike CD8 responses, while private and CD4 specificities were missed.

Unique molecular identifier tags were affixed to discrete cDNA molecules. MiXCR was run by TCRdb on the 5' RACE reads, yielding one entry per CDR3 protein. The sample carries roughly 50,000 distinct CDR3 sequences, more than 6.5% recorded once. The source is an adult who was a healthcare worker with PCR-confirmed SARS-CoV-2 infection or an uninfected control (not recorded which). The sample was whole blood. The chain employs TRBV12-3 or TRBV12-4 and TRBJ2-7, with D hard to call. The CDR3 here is CASSTSYEQYF. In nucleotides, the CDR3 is TGTGCCAGCTCAACCTCCTACGAGCAGTACTTC.